The rows below give T cell receptor beta chains drawn from one sample of a study of response to subunit inactivated influenza vaccine. TCRdb itself ran the RT-PCR reads through MiXCR, one entry per CDR3 protein. Among approximately 680,000 distinct CDR3 sequences listed, around 16% were seen once. The specimen was PBMCs from blood, collected 11 to 12 days after vaccination. The receptor set was obtained from a man aged 45-65 years who received an inactivated influenza vaccine. Each CDR3 is given with its conserved first and last residue. D genes are given only for firm matches. The size entry is marked missing in some rows and otherwise reads once, few, many or a size class.

D | J | length | V | size | CDR3 | DNA
TRBD2 | TRBJ2-1 | 13 | TRBV9 | NA | CASSLSGSHEQFF | TGTGCCAGCAGCTTGAGCGGGAGCCATGAGCAGTTCTTC
NA | TRBJ2-2 | 14 | TRBV12-3/TRBV12-4 | NA | CASMGRGVTGELFF | TGTGCCAGCATGGGGCGCGGAGTGACCGGGGAGCTGTTTTTT
NA | TRBJ1-4 | 16 | TRBV7-2 | NA | CASSPTGWSGIEKLFF | TGTGCCAGCAGCCCAACCGGCTGGTCAGGGATTGAAAAACTGTTTTTT
NA | TRBJ1-1 | 15 | TRBV28 | few | CASSLLGTMTPEAFF | TGTGCCAGCAGTTTATTGGGGACAATGACCCCTGAAGCTTTCTTT
TRBD2 | TRBJ2-1 | 19 | TRBV2 | many | CAICFGPVGGRIPYNEQFF | TGTGCCATCTGTTTCGGGCCTGTCGGCGGGAGGATACCCTACAATGAGCAGTTCTTC
NA | TRBJ2-3 | 13 | TRBV18 | NA | CASSPPGAGTQYF | TGTGCCAGCTCACCGCCGGGAGCGGGTACGCAGTATTTT
TRBD2 | TRBJ2-1 | 18 | TRBV4-3 | many | CASSHTFGTSGSGHEQFF | TGCGCCAGCAGCCACACATTCGGGACTAGCGGGAGCGGCCATGAGCAGTTCTTC
NA | TRBJ2-7 | 15 | TRBV5-1 | NA | CASSPHGLLPYEQYF | TGCGCCAGCAGCCCCCATGGCCTACTTCCCTACGAGCAGTACTTC
TRBD2 | TRBJ2-5 | 15 | TRBV10-3 | NA | CAISEKGLAGETQYF | TGTGCCATCAGTGAGAAGGGACTAGCGGGTGAGACCCAGTACTTC
TRBD2 | TRBJ2-1 | 13 | TRBV10-3 | NA | CAIAGLPNNEQFF | TGTGCCATAGCGGGACTCCCCAACAATGAGCAGTTCTTC
TRBD1 | TRBJ2-2 | 16 | TRBV3-1 | few | CASSQNLRGPTGELFF | TGTGCCAGCAGCCAAAACCTGAGGGGGCCAACCGGGGAGCTGTTTTTT
NA | TRBJ2-2 | 11 | TRBV20-1 | NA | CSASLTGELFF | TGCAGTGCTTCTCTCACCGGGGAGCTGTTTTTT
TRBD1 | TRBJ1-1 | 16 | TRBV12-3/TRBV12-4 | NA | CASSRFRGNMSTEAFF | TGTGCCAGCAGTCGCTTCAGGGGGAACATGAGCACTGAAGCTTTCTTT
NA | TRBJ2-7 | 11 | TRBV20-1 | few | CSVPTIREQYF | TGCAGTGTTCCGACCATCAGGGAGCAGTACTTC
NA | TRBJ2-7 | 14 | TRBV18 | NA | CASSPLPSPYEQYF | TGTGCCAGCTCACCACTTCCTTCCCCCTACGAGCAGTACTTC
TRBD1 | TRBJ2-1 | 15 | TRBV12-3/TRBV12-4 | NA | CASSLERDRVNEQFF | TGTGCCAGCAGTTTAGAGAGGGACAGGGTCAATGAGCAGTTCTTC
NA | TRBJ2-7 | 15 | TRBV9 | NA | CASSGRDSGPREQYF | TGTGCCAGCAGCGGTCGGGACTCGGGACCCCGCGAGCAGTACTTC
NA | TRBJ1-1 | 14 | TRBV12-3/TRBV12-4 | few | CASSALKGGTEAFF | TGTGCCAGCAGTGCACTGAAGGGGGGCACTGAAGCTTTCTTT
TRBD1 | TRBJ2-7 | 15 | TRBV12-3/TRBV12-4 | NA | CASSLTRTGAYEQYF | TGTGCCAGCAGTTTAACCAGGACAGGGGCCTACGAGCAGTACTTC
NA | TRBJ2-5 | 14 | TRBV10-3 | few | CAISATGRGETQYF | TGTGCCATCAGTGCAACAGGAAGGGGGGAGACCCAGTACTTC
TRBD2 | TRBJ2-3 | 16 | TRBV3-1 | few | CASSQGLAGSLNTQYF | TGTGCCAGCAGCCAGGGACTAGCGGGGAGCTTAAATACGCAGTATTTT
NA | TRBJ1-5 | 16 | TRBV20-1 | NA | CSASGKVLYSNQPQHF | TGCAGTGCTAGCGGAAAAGTTCTCTATAGCAATCAGCCCCAGCATTTT
TRBD1 | TRBJ2-7 | 13 | TRBV20-1 | NA | CSAPTGGKYEQYF | TGCAGTGCGCCGACAGGGGGCAAGTACGAGCAGTACTTC
NA | TRBJ2-5 | 14 | TRBV12-3/TRBV12-4 | NA | CASSLRAGRETQYF | TGTGCCAGCAGCCTACGAGCGGGCAGGGAGACCCAGTACTTC
NA | TRBJ1-5 | 14 | TRBV6-1 | few | CASSEAGAPEPQHF | TGTGCCAGCAGTGAAGCGGGGGCCCCGGAGCCCCAGCATTTT
NA | TRBJ1-2 | 15 | TRBV5-5 | once | CASSLVGGRNYGYTF | TGTGCCAGCAGCTTGGTCGGGGGGCGGAACTATGGCTACACCTTC
TRBD1 | TRBJ1-1 | 17 | TRBV7-2 | NA | CASSLLGTAYLNTEAFF | TGTGCCAGCAGCTTACTCGGGACAGCGTACTTGAACACTGAAGCTTTCTTT
NA | TRBJ2-5 | 15 | TRBV20-1 | few | CSARRGTLSPETQYF | TGCAGTGCTAGGAGGGGGACCTTATCCCCAGAGACCCAGTACTTC
NA | TRBJ1-1 | 15 | TRBV7-8 | many | CASSFYREGRTEAFF | TGTGCCAGCAGCTTCTACCGGGAGGGCAGAACTGAAGCTTTCTTT
TRBD1 | TRBJ1-1 | 13 | TRBV24-1 | few | CATSQPDRGEAFF | TGTGCCACCAGCCAGCCGGACAGGGGGGAAGCTTTCTTT
NA | TRBJ2-7 | 13 | TRBV11-2 | few | CASSDGYHHEQYF | TGTGCCAGCAGCGACGGTTACCATCACGAGCAGTACTTC
NA | TRBJ2-1 | 14 | TRBV20-1 | few | CSANPATLYNEQFF | TGCAGTGCTAACCCAGCGACCCTATACAATGAGCAGTTCTTC
NA | TRBJ2-1 | 19 | TRBV11-2 | few | CASSSLWGEGGTPYNEQFF | TGTGCCAGCAGCTCGTTATGGGGGGAGGGGGGCACACCCTACAATGAGCAGTTCTTC
NA | TRBJ1-4 | 16 | TRBV5-1 | NA | CASSLGVRGANEKLFF | TGCGCCAGCAGCTTGGGGGTTCGGGGAGCTAATGAAAAACTGTTTTTT
TRBD1 | TRBJ2-7 | 17 | TRBV28 | NA | CASSLNLGSQGAAEQYF | TGTGCCAGCAGTTTAAACTTAGGGTCTCAGGGGGCAGCCGAGCAGTACTTC
NA | TRBJ2-7 | 14 | TRBV4-2 | many | CASSQDRTLYEQYF | TGTGCCAGCAGCCAAGATCGAACCCTCTACGAGCAGTACTTC
NA | TRBJ1-2 | 15 | TRBV12-3/TRBV12-4 | few | CASSLQQRVTNGYTF | TGTGCCAGCAGTCTACAACAGCGAGTGACTAATGGCTACACCTTC
NA | TRBJ2-3 | 17 | TRBV6-2/TRBV6-3 | many | CASSYSPGLVLTDTQYF | TGTGCCAGCAGTTACTCACCGGGACTTGTTCTCACAGATACGCAGTATTTT
NA | TRBJ2-5 | 14 | TRBV7-2 | many | CASSLGGGKETQYF | TGTGCCAGCAGCTTAGGAGGGGGGAAAGAGACCCAGTACTTC
TRBD1 | TRBJ1-6 | 16 | TRBV16 | NA | CASSHGTGLYNSPLHF | TGTGCCAGCAGCCATGGGACAGGGTTATATAATTCACCCCTCCACTTT
NA | TRBJ2-5 | 12 | TRBV6-2/TRBV6-3 | few | CASALPLLPQYF | TGTGCCAGCGCCCTACCCCTTCTGCCCCAGTACTTC
NA | TRBJ2-5 | 15 | TRBV14 | NA | CASSSLAGRQETQYF | TGTGCCAGCAGCTCACTCGCCGGCAGACAAGAGACCCAGTACTTC
NA | TRBJ1-5 | 14 | TRBV12-3/TRBV12-4 | NA | CASSVHGIDQPQHF | TGTGCCAGCAGTGTACACGGTATCGATCAGCCCCAGCATTTT
NA | TRBJ2-5 | 11 | TRBV5-1 | many | CASSLTETQYF | TGTGCCAGCAGCTTAACGGAGACCCAGTACTTC
NA | TRBJ1-2 | 16 | TRBV7-6 | NA | CASSLARRGAVYGYTF | TGTGCCAGCAGCTTAGCGCGTCGGGGGGCGGTCTATGGCTACACCTTC
TRBD2 | TRBJ2-3 | 14 | TRBV5-1 | many | CASSLVVAGDTQYF | TGCGCCAGCAGCTTGGTCGTAGCGGGAGATACGCAGTATTTT
NA | TRBJ2-3 | 12 | TRBV10-1 | few | CASSAGTDTQYF | TGCGCCAGCAGTGCGGGCACAGATACGCAGTATTTT
NA | TRBJ1-2 | 17 | TRBV7-2 | NA | CASSSGGGSLLNYGYTF | TGTGCCAGCAGCTCCGGGGGGGGATCCCTACTGAACTATGGCTACACCTTC
TRBD1 | TRBJ1-5 | 18 | TRBV6-2/TRBV6-3 | few | CASSYDPGRTGSLLAQHF | TGTGCCAGCAGTTATGACCCCGGACGGACAGGGAGTTTGTTGGCCCAGCATTTT
NA | TRBJ2-7 | 13 | TRBV19 | NA | CARVQGHPYEQYF | TGTGCCAGAGTTCAGGGGCATCCCTACGAGCAGTACTTC
TRBD1 | TRBJ1-2 | 14 | TRBV5-1 | NA | CASSETGYAESYTF | TGCGCCAGCAGCGAGACAGGGTATGCGGAGAGCTACACCTTC
NA | TRBJ2-7 | 15 | TRBV18 | NA | CASSLISDRLNEQYF | TGTGCCAGCTCGCTAATCAGCGACAGGTTGAACGAGCAGTACTTC
TRBD2 | TRBJ2-7 | 14 | TRBV20-1 | NA | CSARGGTMKGEQYF | TGCAGTGCTAGAGGGGGGACTATGAAGGGCGAGCAGTACTTC
NA | TRBJ1-5 | 14 | TRBV3-1 | few | CASSQGAPNQPQHF | TGTGCCAGCAGCCAGGGTGCTCCCAATCAGCCCCAGCATTTT
NA | TRBJ2-7 | 12 | TRBV12-5 | few | CASGRHSDEQYF | TGTGCTAGTGGCCGTCATTCGGACGAGCAGTACTTC